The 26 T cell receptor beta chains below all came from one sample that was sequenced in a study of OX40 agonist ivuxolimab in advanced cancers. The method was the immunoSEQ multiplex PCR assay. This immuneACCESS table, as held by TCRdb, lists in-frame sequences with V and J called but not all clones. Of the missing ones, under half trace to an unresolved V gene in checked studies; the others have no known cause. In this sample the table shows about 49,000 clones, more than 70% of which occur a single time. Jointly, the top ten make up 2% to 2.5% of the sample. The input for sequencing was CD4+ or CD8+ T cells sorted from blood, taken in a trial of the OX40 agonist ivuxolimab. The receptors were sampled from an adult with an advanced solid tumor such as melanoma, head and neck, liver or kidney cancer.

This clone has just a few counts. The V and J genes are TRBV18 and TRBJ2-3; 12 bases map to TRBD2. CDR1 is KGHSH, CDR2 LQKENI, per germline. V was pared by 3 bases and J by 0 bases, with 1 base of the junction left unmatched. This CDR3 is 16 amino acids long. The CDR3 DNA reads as TGTGCCAGCTCACCGGGGACTAGCGGGAGCACAGATACGCAGTATTTT. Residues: CASSPGTSGSTDTQYF. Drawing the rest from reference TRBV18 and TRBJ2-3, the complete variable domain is NAGVMQNPRHLVRRRGQEARLRCSPMKGHSHVYWYRQLPEEGLKFMVYLQKENIIDESGMPKERFSAEFPKEGPSILRIQQVVRGDSAAYFCASSPGTSGSTDTQYFGPGTRLTVL.

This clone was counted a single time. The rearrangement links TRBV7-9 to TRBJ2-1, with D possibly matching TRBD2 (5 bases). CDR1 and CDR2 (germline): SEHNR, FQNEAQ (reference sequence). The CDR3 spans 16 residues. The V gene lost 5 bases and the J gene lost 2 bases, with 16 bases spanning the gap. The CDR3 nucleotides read TGTGCCAGCAGCCGGATCGAGGGATGGCCCTACAATGAGCAGTTCTTC. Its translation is CASSRIEGWPYNEQFF. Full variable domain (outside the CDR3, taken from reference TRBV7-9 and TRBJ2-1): DTGVSQNPRHKITKRGQNVTFRCDPISEHNRLYWYRQTLGQGPEFLTYFQNEAQLEKSRLLSDRFSAERPKGSFSTLEIQRTEQGDSAMYLCASSRIEGWPYNEQFFGPGTRLTVL.

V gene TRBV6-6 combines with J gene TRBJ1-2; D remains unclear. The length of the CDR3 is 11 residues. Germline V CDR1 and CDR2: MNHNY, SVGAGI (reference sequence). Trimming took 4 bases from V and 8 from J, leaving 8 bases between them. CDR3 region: CASSSLGGYTF. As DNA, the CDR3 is TGTGCCAGCAGTTCCTTAGGGGGCTACACCTTC.

CDR3 sequence (DNA): TGTGCCTGGATTAGGGGGTGGGACACTGAAGCTTTCTTT. Translating it yields CAWIRGWDTEAFF. This chain joins TRBV30 and TRBJ1-1, with D maybe TRBD1 (6 bases). CDR1 and CDR2 from the germline V gene are GTSNPN and SVGIG (reference sequence). The CDR3 covers 13 residues. With 4 bases removed from V and 3 bases from J, the gap between germline ends came to 12 bases. Drawing the rest from reference TRBV30 and TRBJ1-1, the complete variable domain is SQTIHQWPATLVQPVGSPLSLECTVEGTSNPNLYWYRQAAGRGLQLLFYSVGIGQISSEVPQNLSASRPQDRQFILSSKKLLLSDSGFYLCAWIRGWDTEAFFGQGTRLTVV.

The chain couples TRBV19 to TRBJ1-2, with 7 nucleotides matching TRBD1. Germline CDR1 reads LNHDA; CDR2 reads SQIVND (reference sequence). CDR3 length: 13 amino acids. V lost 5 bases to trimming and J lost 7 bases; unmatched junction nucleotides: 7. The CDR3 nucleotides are TGTGCCAGTAGTCCCCGGGACAGCCTTGGCTACACCTTC. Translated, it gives CASSPRDSLGYTF.

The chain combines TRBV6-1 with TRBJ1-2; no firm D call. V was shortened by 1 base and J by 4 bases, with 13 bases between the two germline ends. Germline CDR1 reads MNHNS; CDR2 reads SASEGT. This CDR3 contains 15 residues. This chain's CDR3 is CASSEGTLGSYGYTF. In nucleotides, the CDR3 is TGTGCCAGCAGTGAAGGAACGCTGGGGAGCTATGGCTACACCTTC.

CDR3 amino acids: CASSPEGGSFNYGYTF. The CDR3 DNA is TGTGCCAGCAGCCCCGAGGGGGGCTCCTTCAACTATGGCTACACCTTC. The chain is built from TRBV7-8 and TRBJ1-2; weak D call: TRBD1 (6 bases). CDR3 length: 16 amino acids. V was trimmed by 5 bases and J by 2 bases, leaving 18 bases between them. The germline CDR1 and CDR2 sequences are SGHVS and FQNEAQ. Full variable domain (missing parts from reference TRBV7-8 and TRBJ1-2): GAGVSQSPRYKVAKRGQDVALRCDPISGHVSLFWYQQALGQGPEFLTYFQNEAQLDKSGLPSDRFFAERPEGSVSTLKIQRTQQEDSAVYLCASSPEGGSFNYGYTFGSGTRLTVV.

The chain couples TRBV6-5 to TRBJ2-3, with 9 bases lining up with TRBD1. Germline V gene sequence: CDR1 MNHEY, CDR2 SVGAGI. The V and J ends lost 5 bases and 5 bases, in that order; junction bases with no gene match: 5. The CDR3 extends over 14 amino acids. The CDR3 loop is CASSQLTGGDTQYF. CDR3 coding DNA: TGTGCCAGCAGTCAACTGACAGGGGGAGATACGCAGTATTTT.

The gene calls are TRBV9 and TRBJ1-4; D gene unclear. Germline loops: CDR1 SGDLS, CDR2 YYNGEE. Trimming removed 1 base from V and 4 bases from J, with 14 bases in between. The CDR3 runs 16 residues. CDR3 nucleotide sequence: TGTGCCAGCAGCGTATTAGACGGATACGGTAATGAAAAACTGTTTTTT. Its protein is CASSVLDGYGNEKLFF.

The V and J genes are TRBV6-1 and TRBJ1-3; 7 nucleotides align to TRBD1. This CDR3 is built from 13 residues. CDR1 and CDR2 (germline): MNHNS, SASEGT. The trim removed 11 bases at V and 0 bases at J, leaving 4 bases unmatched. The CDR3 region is CAATGTSGNTIYF. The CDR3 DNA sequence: TGTGCCGCGACAGGGACCTCTGGAAACACCATATATTTT.

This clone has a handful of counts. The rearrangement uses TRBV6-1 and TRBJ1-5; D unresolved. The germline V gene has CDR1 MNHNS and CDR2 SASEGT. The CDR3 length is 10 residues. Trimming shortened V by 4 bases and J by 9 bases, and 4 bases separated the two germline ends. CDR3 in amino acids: CASSAPPQHF. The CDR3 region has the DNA TGTGCCAGCAGTGCCCCGCCCCAGCATTTT.

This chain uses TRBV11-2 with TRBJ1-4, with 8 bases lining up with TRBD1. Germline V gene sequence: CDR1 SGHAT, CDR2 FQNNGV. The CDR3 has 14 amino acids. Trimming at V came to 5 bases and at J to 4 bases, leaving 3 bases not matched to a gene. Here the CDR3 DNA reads TGTGCCAGCAGCCGAGACAGGGGTAATGAAAAACTGTTTTTT. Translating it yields CASSRDRGNEKLFF. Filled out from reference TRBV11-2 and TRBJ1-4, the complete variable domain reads EAGVAQSPRYKIIEKRQSVAFWCNPISGHATLYWYQQILGQGPKLLIQFQNNGVVDDSQLPKDRFSAERLKGVDSTLKIQPAKLEDSAVYLCASSRDRGNEKLFFGSGTQLSVL.

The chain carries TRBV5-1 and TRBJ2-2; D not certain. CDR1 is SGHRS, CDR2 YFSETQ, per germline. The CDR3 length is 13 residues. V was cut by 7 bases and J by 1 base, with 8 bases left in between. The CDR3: CASFPGNTGELFF. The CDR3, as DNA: TGCGCCAGCTTCCCGGGGAACACCGGGGAGCTGTTTTTT.

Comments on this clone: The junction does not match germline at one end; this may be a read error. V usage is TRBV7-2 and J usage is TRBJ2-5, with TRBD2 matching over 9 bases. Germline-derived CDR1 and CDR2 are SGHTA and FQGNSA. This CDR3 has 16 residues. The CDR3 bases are TGTGCCAGCAGCTTAGACGGCGGGGGGGCCCAAAAGACCCAGTACTTC. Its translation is CASSLDGGGAQKTQYF.

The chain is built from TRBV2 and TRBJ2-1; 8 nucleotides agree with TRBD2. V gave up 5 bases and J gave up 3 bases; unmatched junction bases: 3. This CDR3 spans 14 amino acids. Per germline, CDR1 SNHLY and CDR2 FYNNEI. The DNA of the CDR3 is TGTGCCAGCAGTACTAGCGGAGACTACAATGAGCAGTTCTTC. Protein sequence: CASSTSGDYNEQFF.

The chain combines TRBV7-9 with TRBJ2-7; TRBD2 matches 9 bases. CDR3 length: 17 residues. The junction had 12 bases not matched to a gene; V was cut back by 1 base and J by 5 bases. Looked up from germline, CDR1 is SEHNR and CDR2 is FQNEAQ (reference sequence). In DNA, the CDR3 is TGTGCCAGCAGCTTAGGCCTCGGTTCGCGGGAGGGTAACGAGCAGTACTTC. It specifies CASSLGLGSREGNEQYF.

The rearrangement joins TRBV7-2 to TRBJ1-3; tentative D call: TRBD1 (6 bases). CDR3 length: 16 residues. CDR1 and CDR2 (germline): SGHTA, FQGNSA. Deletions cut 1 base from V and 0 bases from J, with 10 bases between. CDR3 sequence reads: CASSLGGQRSGNTIYF. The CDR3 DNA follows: TGTGCCAGCAGCTTAGGAGGACAGCGCTCTGGAAACACCATATATTTT.

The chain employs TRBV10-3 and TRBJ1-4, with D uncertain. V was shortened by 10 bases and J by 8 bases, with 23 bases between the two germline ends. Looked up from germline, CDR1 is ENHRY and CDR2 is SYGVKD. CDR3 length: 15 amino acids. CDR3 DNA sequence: TGTGCCACGGGCCCGGGTAGGGCTGCTGGCGAAAAACTGTTTTTT. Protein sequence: CATGPGRAAGEKLFF.

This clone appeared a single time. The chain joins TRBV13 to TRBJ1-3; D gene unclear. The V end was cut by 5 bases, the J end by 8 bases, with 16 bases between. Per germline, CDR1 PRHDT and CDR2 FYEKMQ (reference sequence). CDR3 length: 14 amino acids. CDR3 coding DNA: TGTGCCAGCAGCACGACACCCCGCGGGGACACCATATATTTT. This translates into CASSTTPRGDTIYF. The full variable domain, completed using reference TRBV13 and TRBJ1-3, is AAGVIQSPRHLIKEKRETATLKCYPIPRHDTVYWYQQGPGQDPQFLISFYEKMQSDKGSIPDRFSAQQFSDYHSELNMSSLELGDSALYFCASSTTPRGDTIYFGEGSWLTVV.

CDR3 nucleotides: TGTGCCAGCAGGGTGTATAGGAACACTGAAGCTTTCTTT. Translation gives CASRVYRNTEAFF. The J gene is TRBJ1-1, the V gene TRBV6-5; D ambiguous. The length of the CDR3 is 13 residues. The V end lost 6 bases, the J end lost 1 base, and 9 bases lay between the germline ends. The V gene's germline CDR1 is MNHEY and CDR2 SVGAGI.

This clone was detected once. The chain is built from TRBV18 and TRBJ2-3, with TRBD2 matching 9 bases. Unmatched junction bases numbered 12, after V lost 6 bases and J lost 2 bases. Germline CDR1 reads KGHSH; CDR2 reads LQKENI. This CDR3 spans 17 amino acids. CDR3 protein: CASSPRLAEDLTDTQYF. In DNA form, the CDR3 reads TGTGCCAGCTCGCCAAGACTAGCGGAGGACCTCACAGATACGCAGTATTTT.

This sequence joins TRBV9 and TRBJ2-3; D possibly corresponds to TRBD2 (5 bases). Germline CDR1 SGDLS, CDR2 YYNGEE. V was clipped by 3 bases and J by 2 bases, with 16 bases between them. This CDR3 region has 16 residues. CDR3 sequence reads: CASSARSDPLTDTQYF. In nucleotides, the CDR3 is TGTGCCAGCAGCGCCCGTAGCGATCCACTCACAGATACGCAGTATTTT.

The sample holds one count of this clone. The CDR3 loop is CATSIEPRGGTEAFF. The CDR3 region has the DNA TGTGCCACCAGCATCGAGCCTAGGGGGGGCACTGAAGCTTTCTTT. This chain joins TRBV15 and TRBJ1-1; D possibly corresponds to TRBD1 (6 bases). V lost 4 bases, J lost 4 bases, and 16 bases lay in between. The CDR3 covers 15 residues. The germline gives CDR1 LNHNV, CDR2 YYDKDF (reference sequence). The complete variable domain, with remaining parts taken from reference TRBV15 and TRBJ1-1, reads DAMVIQNPRYQVTQFGKPVTLSCSQTLNHNVMYWYQQKSSQAPKLLFHYYDKDFNNEADTPDNFQSRRPNTSFCFLDIRSPGLGDTAMYLCATSIEPRGGTEAFFGQGTRLTVV.

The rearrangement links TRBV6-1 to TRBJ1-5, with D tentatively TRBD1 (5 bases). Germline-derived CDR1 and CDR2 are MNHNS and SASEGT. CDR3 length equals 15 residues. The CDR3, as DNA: TGTGCAGCAAATTATGGGGGGTTAAGCAATCAGCCCCAGCATTTT. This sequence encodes CAANYGGLSNQPQHF.

The DNA for the CDR3 is TGTGCCAGCTCACCATCGACAGATACGCAGTATTTT. This sequence encodes CASSPSTDTQYF. J is TRBJ2-3 and V is TRBV18, with D hard to call. V shed 2 bases and J shed 3 bases, with 3 bases lying between them. CDR3 size: 12 residues. Germline V gene data show CDR1 as KGHSH and CDR2 as LQKENI.

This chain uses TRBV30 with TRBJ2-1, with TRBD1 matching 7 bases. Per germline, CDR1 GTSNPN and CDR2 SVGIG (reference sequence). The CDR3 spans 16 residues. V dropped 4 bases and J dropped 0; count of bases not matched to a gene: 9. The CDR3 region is CAWTTDRQGSYNEQFF. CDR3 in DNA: TGTGCCTGGACCACGGACCGACAGGGCTCCTACAATGAGCAGTTCTTC. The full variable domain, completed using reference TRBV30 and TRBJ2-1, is SQTIHQWPATLVQPVGSPLSLECTVEGTSNPNLYWYRQAAGRGLQLLFYSVGIGQISSEVPQNLSASRPQDRQFILSSKKLLLSDSGFYLCAWTTDRQGSYNEQFFGPGTRLTVL.